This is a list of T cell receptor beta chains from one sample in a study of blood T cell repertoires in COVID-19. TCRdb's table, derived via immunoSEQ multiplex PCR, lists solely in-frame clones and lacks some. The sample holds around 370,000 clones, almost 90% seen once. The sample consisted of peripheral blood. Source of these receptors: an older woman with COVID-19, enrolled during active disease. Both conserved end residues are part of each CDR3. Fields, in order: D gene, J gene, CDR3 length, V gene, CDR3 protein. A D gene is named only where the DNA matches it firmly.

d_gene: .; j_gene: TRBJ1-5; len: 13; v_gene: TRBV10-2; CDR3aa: CASMGGSNQPQHF
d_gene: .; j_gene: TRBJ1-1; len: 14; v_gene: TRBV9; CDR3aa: CASSFGTSGTEAFF
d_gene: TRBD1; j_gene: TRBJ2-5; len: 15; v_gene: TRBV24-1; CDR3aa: CATSDLQGFQETQYF
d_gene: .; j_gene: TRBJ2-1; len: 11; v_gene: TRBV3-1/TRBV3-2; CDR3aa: CASSHRNEQFF
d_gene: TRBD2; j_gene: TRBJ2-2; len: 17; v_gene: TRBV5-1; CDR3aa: CASSLRSAGGSTGELFF
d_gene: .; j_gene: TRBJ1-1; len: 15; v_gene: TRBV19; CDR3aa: CASSPTGKVNTEAFF
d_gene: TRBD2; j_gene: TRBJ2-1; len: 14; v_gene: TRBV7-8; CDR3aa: CASSGASGEFEQFF
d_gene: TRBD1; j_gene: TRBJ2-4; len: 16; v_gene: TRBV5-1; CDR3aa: CASSGGQGAGKNIQYF
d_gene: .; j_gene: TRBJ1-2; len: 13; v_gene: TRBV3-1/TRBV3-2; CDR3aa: CASSQRNRDGYTF
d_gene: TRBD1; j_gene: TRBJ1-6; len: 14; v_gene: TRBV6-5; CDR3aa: CASSKQGRDSPLHF
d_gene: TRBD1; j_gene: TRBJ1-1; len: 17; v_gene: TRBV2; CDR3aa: CASSPVGTGFGNTEAFF
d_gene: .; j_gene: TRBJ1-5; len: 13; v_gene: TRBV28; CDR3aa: CAGGAFSNQPQHF
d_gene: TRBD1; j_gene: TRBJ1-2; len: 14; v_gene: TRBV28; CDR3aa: CASRLGTVDRGYTF
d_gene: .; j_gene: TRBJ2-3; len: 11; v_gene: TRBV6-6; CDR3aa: CASSPDDTQYF
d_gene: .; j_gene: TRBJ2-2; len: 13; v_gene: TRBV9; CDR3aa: CASSVTPAGELFF
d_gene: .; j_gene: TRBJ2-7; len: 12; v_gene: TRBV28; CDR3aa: CASTGSSYEQYF
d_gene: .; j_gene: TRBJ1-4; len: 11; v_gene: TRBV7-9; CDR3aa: CASSAGGGLFF
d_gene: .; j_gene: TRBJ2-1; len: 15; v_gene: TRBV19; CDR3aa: CASSLQGGYGNEQFF
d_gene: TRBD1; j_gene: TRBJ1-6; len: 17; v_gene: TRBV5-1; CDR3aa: CASSLGTGQYGNSPLHF
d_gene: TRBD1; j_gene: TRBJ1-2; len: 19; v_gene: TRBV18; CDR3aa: CASSPLPGTGGVETYGYTF
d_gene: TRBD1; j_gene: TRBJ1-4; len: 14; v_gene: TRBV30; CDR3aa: CAWSFNAGGEKLFF
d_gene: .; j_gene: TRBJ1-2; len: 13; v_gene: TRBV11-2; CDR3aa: CASTPYRDHGYTF
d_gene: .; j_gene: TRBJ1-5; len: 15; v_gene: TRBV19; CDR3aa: CASTLWGKAGQPQHF
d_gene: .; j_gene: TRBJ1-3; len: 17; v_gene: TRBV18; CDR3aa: CASSPPLGQIAGNTIYF
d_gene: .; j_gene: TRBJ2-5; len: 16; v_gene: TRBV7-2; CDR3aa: CASSLGLRYPGETQYF
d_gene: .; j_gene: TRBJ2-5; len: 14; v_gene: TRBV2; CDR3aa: CASSEESSSGTQYF
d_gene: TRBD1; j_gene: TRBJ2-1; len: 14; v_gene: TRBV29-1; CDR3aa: CSVARGLSYNEQFF
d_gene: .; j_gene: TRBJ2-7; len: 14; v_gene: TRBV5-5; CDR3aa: CASSLGGNSYEQYF
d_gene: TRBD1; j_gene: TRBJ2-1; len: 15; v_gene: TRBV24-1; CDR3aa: CATSDGTGGWNEQFF
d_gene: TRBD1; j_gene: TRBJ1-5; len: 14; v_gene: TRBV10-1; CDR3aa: CASSTGTGDQPQHF
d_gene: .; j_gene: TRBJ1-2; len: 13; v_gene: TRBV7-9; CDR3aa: CASSPGGGYGYTF
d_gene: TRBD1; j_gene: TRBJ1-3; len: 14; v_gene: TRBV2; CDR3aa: CASGQGGRGNTIYF
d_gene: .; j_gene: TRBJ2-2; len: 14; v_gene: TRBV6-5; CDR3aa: CASRPQGGAGELFF
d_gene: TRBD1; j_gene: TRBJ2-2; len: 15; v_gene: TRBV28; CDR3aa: CASWNRQGAIGELFF
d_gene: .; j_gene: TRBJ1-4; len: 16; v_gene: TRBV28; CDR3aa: CASSPPGAATNEKLFF
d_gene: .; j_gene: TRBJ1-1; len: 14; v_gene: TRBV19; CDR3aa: CASSIDRGNTEAFF
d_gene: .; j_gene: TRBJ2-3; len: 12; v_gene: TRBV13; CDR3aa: CASSSPLDTQYF
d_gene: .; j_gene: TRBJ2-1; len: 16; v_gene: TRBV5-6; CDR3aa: CASSLGEWVTYNEQFF
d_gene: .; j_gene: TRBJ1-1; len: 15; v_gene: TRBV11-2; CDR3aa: CASSLGGVMNTEAFF
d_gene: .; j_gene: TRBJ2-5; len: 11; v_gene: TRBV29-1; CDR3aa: CSVNRLETQYF
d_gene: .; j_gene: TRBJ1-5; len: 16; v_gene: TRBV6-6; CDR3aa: CASRVRRDTSNQPQHF
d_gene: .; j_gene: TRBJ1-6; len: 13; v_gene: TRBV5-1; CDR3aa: CASSLARDSPLHF
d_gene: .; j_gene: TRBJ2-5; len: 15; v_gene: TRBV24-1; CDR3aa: CATSATTGEEETQYF
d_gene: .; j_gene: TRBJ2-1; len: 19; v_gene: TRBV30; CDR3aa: CAWTRGTFWRGPVNNEQFF
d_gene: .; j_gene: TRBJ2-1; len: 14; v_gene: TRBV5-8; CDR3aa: CASSLEEVYNEQFF
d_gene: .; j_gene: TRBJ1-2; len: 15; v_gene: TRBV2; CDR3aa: CASSERMDSPYGYTF
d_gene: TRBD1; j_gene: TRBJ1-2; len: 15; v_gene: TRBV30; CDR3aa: CAWGQGFAERYGYTF
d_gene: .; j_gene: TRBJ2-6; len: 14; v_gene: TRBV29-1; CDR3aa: CSGGVTSGANVLTF
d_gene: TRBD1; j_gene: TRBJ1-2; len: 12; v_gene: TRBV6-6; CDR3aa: CASTGQGYGYTF
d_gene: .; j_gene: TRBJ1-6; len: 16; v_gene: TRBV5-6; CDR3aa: CASSLAEARLNSPLHF
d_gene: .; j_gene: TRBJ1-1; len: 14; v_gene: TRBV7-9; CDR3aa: CASSEYPRGTEAFF
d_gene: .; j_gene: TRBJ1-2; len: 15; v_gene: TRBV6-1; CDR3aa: CASSEAPDWDYGYTF
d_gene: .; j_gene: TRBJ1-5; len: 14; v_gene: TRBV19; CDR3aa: CASGGAGRSQPQHF
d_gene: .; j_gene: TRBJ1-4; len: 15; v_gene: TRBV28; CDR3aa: CASSPGSYDNEKLFF
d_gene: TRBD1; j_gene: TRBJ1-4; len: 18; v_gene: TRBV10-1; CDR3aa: CASSTRQGRQIMIGKLFF
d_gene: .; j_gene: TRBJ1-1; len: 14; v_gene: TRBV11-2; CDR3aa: CASSLDSLNTEAFF
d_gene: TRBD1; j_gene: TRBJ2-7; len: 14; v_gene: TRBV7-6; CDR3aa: CASSNRLTGDEQYF
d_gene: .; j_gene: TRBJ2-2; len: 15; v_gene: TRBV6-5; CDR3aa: CASITRGMNTGELFF